Listed below are T cell receptor beta chains from one sample, sequenced in a study of shared clonotypes between healthy human individuals. Some clones are missing from TCRdb's copy, which holds only in-frame ones; the method was immunoSEQ multiplex PCR. This sample has approximately 640,000 clones, with more than 70% found just once. The specimen was memory CD4+ T cells sorted from blood. The source of these receptors is a woman aged 30 to 39 in good health. CDR3s include the opening cysteine and the closing phenylalanine or tryptophan. The order of the fields is clone size, J gene, D gene, V gene, CDR3 DNA, CDR3 protein. The D gene is left open where the match is weak. Size is stated for part of the rows, as once, few or many counts, or as a class when the clone is expanded.

abundance: .
j_gene: TRBJ2-5
d_gene: TRBD2
v_gene: TRBV4-1
CDR3nt: TGCGCCAGCAGCCGGACTAGCGGGCAGGTTGCCCAGTACTTC
CDR3aa: CASSRTSGQVAQYF

abundance: .
j_gene: TRBJ1-5
d_gene: .
v_gene: TRBV6-5
CDR3nt: TGTGCCAGCAGTTCCTCAGGGAACTACAATCAGCCCCAGCATTTT
CDR3aa: CASSSSGNYNQPQHF

abundance: many
j_gene: TRBJ2-1
d_gene: TRBD2
v_gene: TRBV9
CDR3nt: TGTGCCAGCAGCCCGCGACTAGCGGCCTACAATGAGCAGTTCTTC
CDR3aa: CASSPRLAAYNEQFF

abundance: .
j_gene: TRBJ2-6
d_gene: .
v_gene: TRBV28
CDR3nt: TGTGCCAGCAGTTACTGGAGCTCTGGGGCCAACGTCCTGACTTTC
CDR3aa: CASSYWSSGANVLTF

abundance: .
j_gene: TRBJ1-2
d_gene: TRBD1
v_gene: TRBV5-1
CDR3nt: TGCGCCAGCAGCTTCCAGGACAGGCTAAACTATGGCTACACCTTC
CDR3aa: CASSFQDRLNYGYTF

abundance: .
j_gene: TRBJ2-1
d_gene: .
v_gene: TRBV18
CDR3nt: TGTGCCAGCTCACCAGGGCCAGGGTACTACAATGAGCAGTTCTTC
CDR3aa: CASSPGPGYYNEQFF

abundance: .
j_gene: TRBJ2-5
d_gene: .
v_gene: TRBV28
CDR3nt: TGTGCATCTCGCCTCGGGGTCACATCGGAGACCCAGTACTTC
CDR3aa: CASRLGVTSETQYF

abundance: few
j_gene: TRBJ2-1
d_gene: .
v_gene: TRBV18
CDR3nt: TGTGCCAGCTCATTACAGGGTTACAATGAGCAGTTCTTC
CDR3aa: CASSLQGYNEQFF

abundance: .
j_gene: TRBJ2-1
d_gene: .
v_gene: TRBV29-1
CDR3nt: TGCAGCGTTCAAGCGGGTGGGAGCGGGCTCGGCTCCTACAATGAGCAGTTCTTC
CDR3aa: CSVQAGGSGLGSYNEQFF

abundance: once
j_gene: TRBJ2-7
d_gene: .
v_gene: TRBV4-1
CDR3nt: TGCGCCAGCACCCTCAAGCCAAGTAATGAACTCAAAAACTACGAGCAGTACTTC
CDR3aa: CASTLKPSNELKNYEQYF

abundance: .
j_gene: TRBJ1-2
d_gene: .
v_gene: TRBV6-5
CDR3nt: TGTGCCAGCAGCGGGACCGACTATGGCTACACCTTC
CDR3aa: CASSGTDYGYTF

abundance: .
j_gene: TRBJ2-4
d_gene: .
v_gene: TRBV5-5
CDR3nt: TGTGCCAGCAGGGCTCAGGCCGAGGTCGAAAACATTCAGTACTTC
CDR3aa: CASRAQAEVENIQYF

abundance: .
j_gene: TRBJ2-1
d_gene: TRBD2
v_gene: TRBV5-6
CDR3nt: TGTGCCAGCAGCCCCAGAGCGGGAGGTTTCCACAATGAGCAGTTCTTC
CDR3aa: CASSPRAGGFHNEQFF

abundance: .
j_gene: TRBJ2-3
d_gene: .
v_gene: TRBV2
CDR3nt: TGTGCCAGCAGTGAAGTCTCTACTCTGGCAGATACGCAGTATTTT
CDR3aa: CASSEVSTLADTQYF

abundance: .
j_gene: TRBJ1-1
d_gene: TRBD1
v_gene: TRBV19
CDR3nt: TGTGCCAGTAGTAACAGGGGGAATTTGGGTGAAGCTTTCTTT
CDR3aa: CASSNRGNLGEAFF

abundance: .
j_gene: TRBJ1-5
d_gene: TRBD1
v_gene: TRBV30
CDR3nt: TGTGCCTGGGGGGACAGGGGGTTTGGGTCCCAGCATTTT
CDR3aa: CAWGDRGFGSQHF

abundance: .
j_gene: TRBJ2-4
d_gene: TRBD1
v_gene: TRBV14
CDR3nt: TGTGCCAGCAGCCACGACAGGGACCGTAACATTCAGTACTTC
CDR3aa: CASSHDRDRNIQYF

abundance: once
j_gene: TRBJ2-5
d_gene: .
v_gene: TRBV27
CDR3nt: TGTGCCAGCAGTTTCATACAGGGTAGAGAGACTCAGTACTTC
CDR3aa: CASSFIQGRETQYF

abundance: once
j_gene: TRBJ1-2
d_gene: TRBD1
v_gene: TRBV2
CDR3nt: TGTGCCAGCAGGGCCGACAGGGGCGGCTACACCTTC
CDR3aa: CASRADRGGYTF

abundance: .
j_gene: TRBJ2-7
d_gene: .
v_gene: TRBV6-1
CDR3nt: TGTGCCAGCAGTGAAGGGGGGGAGATTCGGTACGAGCAGTACTTC
CDR3aa: CASSEGGEIRYEQYF

abundance: .
j_gene: TRBJ2-1
d_gene: TRBD2
v_gene: TRBV19
CDR3nt: TGTGCCAGTAGTGCCGGGACTAGCGGGCGAGTTTACAATGAGCAGTTCTTC
CDR3aa: CASSAGTSGRVYNEQFF

abundance: once
j_gene: TRBJ1-1
d_gene: .
v_gene: TRBV5-4
CDR3nt: TGTGCCAGCAGCTCAAACCATAGGGCTGAAGCTTTCTTT
CDR3aa: CASSSNHRAEAFF

abundance: .
j_gene: TRBJ2-6
d_gene: TRBD2
v_gene: TRBV7-3
CDR3nt: TGTGCCAGCAGCTTTAATCCTAGCGGGGGATCTGGGGCCAACGTCCTGACTTTC
CDR3aa: CASSFNPSGGSGANVLTF

abundance: few
j_gene: TRBJ2-7
d_gene: TRBD2
v_gene: TRBV25-1
CDR3nt: TGTGCCAGCAGTGTAACTAGCGCCTACGAGCAGTACTTC
CDR3aa: CASSVTSAYEQYF

abundance: .
j_gene: TRBJ2-7
d_gene: .
v_gene: TRBV5-5
CDR3nt: TGTGCCAGCAGCCAGTCCGGGGCCTTGGCCTACGAGCAGTACTTC
CDR3aa: CASSQSGALAYEQYF

abundance: once
j_gene: TRBJ2-3
d_gene: .
v_gene: TRBV2
CDR3nt: TGTGCCAGCAGTGAAGGGGGACCGACGCAGTATTTT
CDR3aa: CASSEGGPTQYF

abundance: .
j_gene: TRBJ1-6
d_gene: .
v_gene: TRBV14
CDR3nt: TGTGCCAGCAGCCAAGATTTGATGGCACCCCTCCACTTT
CDR3aa: CASSQDLMAPLHF

abundance: once
j_gene: TRBJ2-2
d_gene: .
v_gene: TRBV2
CDR3nt: TGTGCCAGCAGTGTCGTTAGCGAAAGCACCGGGGAGCTGTTTTTT
CDR3aa: CASSVVSESTGELFF

abundance: .
j_gene: TRBJ2-7
d_gene: .
v_gene: TRBV28
CDR3nt: TGTGCCAGCCGAACAAGGGGTGGCAGGGCCGCCTACGAGCAGTACTTC
CDR3aa: CASRTRGGRAAYEQYF

abundance: .
j_gene: TRBJ2-2
d_gene: .
v_gene: TRBV14
CDR3nt: TGTGCCAGCAGCCAGCAGGGGACCGGGGAGCTGTTTTTT
CDR3aa: CASSQQGTGELFF

abundance: .
j_gene: TRBJ1-1
d_gene: .
v_gene: TRBV7-9
CDR3nt: TGTGCCAGCAGCTTAAATTGGGACAAACCCCGAGAAGCTTTCTTT
CDR3aa: CASSLNWDKPREAFF

abundance: few
j_gene: TRBJ2-2
d_gene: .
v_gene: TRBV10-1
CDR3nt: TGCGCCAGCAGTGATAGGCTTTCCACCGGGGAGCTGTTTTTT
CDR3aa: CASSDRLSTGELFF

abundance: .
j_gene: TRBJ1-2
d_gene: .
v_gene: TRBV5-6
CDR3nt: TGTGCCAGCAGCTTAATAGGAATTCGTACTTATGGCTACACCTTC
CDR3aa: CASSLIGIRTYGYTF

abundance: once
j_gene: TRBJ2-3
d_gene: .
v_gene: TRBV11-2
CDR3nt: TGTGCCAGCAGGCACGGACTGATCGGGATGGTTGCAGATACGCAGTATTTT
CDR3aa: CASRHGLIGMVADTQYF

abundance: once
j_gene: TRBJ1-2
d_gene: .
v_gene: TRBV6-1
CDR3nt: TGTGCCAGCAGTGAGAACAGGGTGCTGTATGGCTACACCTTC
CDR3aa: CASSENRVLYGYTF

abundance: .
j_gene: TRBJ1-1
d_gene: .
v_gene: TRBV12-5
CDR3nt: TGTGCTAGTGGTGAGGGTTACGAGGGCAACACTGAAGCTTTCTTT
CDR3aa: CASGEGYEGNTEAFF

abundance: .
j_gene: TRBJ1-1
d_gene: .
v_gene: TRBV18
CDR3nt: TGTGCCAGCTCACCAGACCTTTGGGGGGCCGGGGCTTTCTTT
CDR3aa: CASSPDLWGAGAFF

abundance: .
j_gene: TRBJ1-1
d_gene: .
v_gene: TRBV29-1
CDR3nt: TGCAGCGTTGAACCCTATGGGCAGGGCGGTGAAGCTTTCTTT
CDR3aa: CSVEPYGQGGEAFF

abundance: .
j_gene: TRBJ2-7
d_gene: TRBD1
v_gene: TRBV27
CDR3nt: TGTGCCAGCAGCGCCGGGACAGGGCTCTGGGAGCAGTACTTC
CDR3aa: CASSAGTGLWEQYF

abundance: few
j_gene: TRBJ2-5
d_gene: TRBD2
v_gene: TRBV4-2
CDR3nt: TGTGCCAGCAGCCATGAAACTAGCGGCCAAGAGACCCAGTACTTC
CDR3aa: CASSHETSGQETQYF

abundance: .
j_gene: TRBJ2-6
d_gene: .
v_gene: TRBV6-4
CDR3nt: TGTGCCAGCAGTGTCAGTTTCTCTGGGGCCAACGTCCTGACTTTC
CDR3aa: CASSVSFSGANVLTF

abundance: .
j_gene: TRBJ2-7
d_gene: .
v_gene: TRBV5-1
CDR3nt: TGCGCCAGCAGCTTGCTTCTAGATGGAGGCTACGAGCAGTACTTC
CDR3aa: CASSLLLDGGYEQYF

abundance: few
j_gene: TRBJ2-3
d_gene: .
v_gene: TRBV28
CDR3nt: TGTGCCAGCAGTTTATCTGGCGGGGGCACAGATACGCAGTATTTT
CDR3aa: CASSLSGGGTDTQYF

abundance: .
j_gene: TRBJ2-7
d_gene: .
v_gene: TRBV28
CDR3nt: TGTGCCAGCACCGGGGCAGACTCCTACGAGCAGTACTTC
CDR3aa: CASTGADSYEQYF

abundance: .
j_gene: TRBJ2-7
d_gene: TRBD2
v_gene: TRBV7-2
CDR3nt: TGTGCCAGCAGCTCCACTAGCGGGAGGCCGAGGCAGTACTTC
CDR3aa: CASSSTSGRPRQYF

abundance: .
j_gene: TRBJ2-4
d_gene: .
v_gene: TRBV6-5
CDR3nt: TGTGCCAGCAGTTACTCAGGCCTGGTAGCCAAAAACATTCAGTACTTC
CDR3aa: CASSYSGLVAKNIQYF

abundance: .
j_gene: TRBJ1-3
d_gene: TRBD1
v_gene: TRBV2
CDR3nt: TGTGCCAGCAGCCCGGGACAGGGTACAGTGGTGTCTGGAAACACCATATATTTT
CDR3aa: CASSPGQGTVVSGNTIYF

abundance: few
j_gene: TRBJ1-2
d_gene: .
v_gene: TRBV18
CDR3nt: TGTGCCAGCTCTGGAGGGTCCGTCCTGGGGGGCTACACCTTC
CDR3aa: CASSGGSVLGGYTF

abundance: .
j_gene: TRBJ2-2
d_gene: .
v_gene: TRBV5-1
CDR3nt: TGCGCCAGCAGCTTGGTTGTTTGGGGGAACACCGGGGAGCTGTTTTTT
CDR3aa: CASSLVVWGNTGELFF

abundance: once
j_gene: TRBJ1-5
d_gene: .
v_gene: TRBV5-8
CDR3nt: TGTGCCAGCAGCTCAATGCTGGACACCAATCAGCCCCAGCATTTT
CDR3aa: CASSSMLDTNQPQHF

abundance: once
j_gene: TRBJ1-6
d_gene: .
v_gene: TRBV19
CDR3nt: TGTGCCAGTAGTGCAGCGTTTAATTCACCCCTCCACTTT
CDR3aa: CASSAAFNSPLHF

abundance: many
j_gene: TRBJ1-1
d_gene: .
v_gene: TRBV9
CDR3nt: TGTGCCAGCAGCGTCCTCGAGAACCTGAACACTGAAGCTTTCTTT
CDR3aa: CASSVLENLNTEAFF

abundance: many
j_gene: TRBJ1-1
d_gene: .
v_gene: TRBV27
CDR3nt: TGTGCCAGCAGTGACCTTCAGGGGACTGAAGCTTTCTTT
CDR3aa: CASSDLQGTEAFF

abundance: .
j_gene: TRBJ2-1
d_gene: .
v_gene: TRBV18
CDR3nt: TGTGCCAGCTCACCATTGTTAGAACTCTTCAATGAGCAGTTCTTC
CDR3aa: CASSPLLELFNEQFF

abundance: .
j_gene: TRBJ2-3
d_gene: TRBD2
v_gene: TRBV25-1
CDR3nt: TGTGCCAGCAGTGAGCCAACTAGCGGACCCGGGGGCCATGATACGCAGTATTTT
CDR3aa: CASSEPTSGPGGHDTQYF

abundance: .
j_gene: TRBJ2-1
d_gene: TRBD2
v_gene: TRBV7-9
CDR3nt: TGTGCCAGCAGCTTAATTCCGGGACTAGCGGGAGGGCCCAATGAGCAGTTCTTC
CDR3aa: CASSLIPGLAGGPNEQFF

abundance: .
j_gene: TRBJ2-7
d_gene: TRBD1
v_gene: TRBV5-1
CDR3nt: TGCGCCAGCAGCCGGGACAGGGGGTTCTACGAGCAGTACTTC
CDR3aa: CASSRDRGFYEQYF

abundance: once
j_gene: TRBJ2-7
d_gene: TRBD1
v_gene: TRBV10-3
CDR3nt: TGTGCCATCAAGGGACAGGACTACGAGCAGTACTTC
CDR3aa: CAIKGQDYEQYF

abundance: .
j_gene: TRBJ2-2
d_gene: .
v_gene: TRBV27
CDR3nt: TGTGCCAGCAGTTTAGCCCGGGTACGCACCGGGGAGCTGTTTTTT
CDR3aa: CASSLARVRTGELFF

abundance: .
j_gene: TRBJ1-1
d_gene: .
v_gene: TRBV27
CDR3nt: TGTGCCAGCAGCCCCTACTTGGGGACAAGTTTGTCTGCTGAAGCTTTCTTT
CDR3aa: CASSPYLGTSLSAEAFF